The clone carrying this T cell receptor beta chain showed up just a few times. Antigen unknown. This entry is derived from a study of graft-versus-host responses after intestinal transplantation. Across the whole study: Anti-thymocyte globulin served as induction for all recipients, who then took tacrolimus and steroids for two to three years.

The ends were cut back, 0 bases at V and 6 bases at J, with 13 bases in the middle. The V gene's germline CDR1 is SGHRS and CDR2 YFSETQ. The CDR3 covers 15 residues. Repertoires were generated with immunoSEQ multiplex PCR, while TCRdb's copy carries only in-frame clones and drops some. The top ten hold approximately 2.1% of the sample, which has approximately 19,000 clones, roughly 82% seen once. Study-wide results and limits: Detection of GvH clones occurred in recipient marrow, and some had their first appearance in ileum or blood. Early declines in HvG clones that occurred post-transplant were associated with peak circulating GvH clone levels.

Sequenced material: PBMCs, taken 14 days after transplant. The V and J genes are TRBV5-1 and TRBJ1-3; D is possibly TRBD1 (6 bases). This sequence originates from a human patient who received an intestinal transplant, so some T cells may come from the graft donor. DNA for the CDR3: TGCGCCAGCAGCTTGGAGCCGGGGGGCGAAAACACCATATATTTT. As protein: CASSLEPGGENTIYF.